Following are 2 T cell receptor beta chains from one sample sequenced in a study of CD8 T cells in Susac syndrome. Reverse transcription of about 0.5 to 1 ug RNA used random hexamers. TCRdb called the immunoSEQ multiplex PCR reads again in MiXCR, with one record for every CDR3 protein. This sample has about 140,000 distinct CDR3 sequences, with 85% to 95% found just once. The sample consisted of CD4+ T cells from PBMCs. All receptors derive from a human donor with Susac syndrome.

The V and J genes are TRBV30 and TRBJ2-7, with 13 bases lining up with TRBD2. Germline CDR1 GTSNPN, CDR2 SVGIG (reference sequence). This CDR3 comprises 16 residues. V shed 0 bases, J shed 3 bases, and the junction held 5 bases outside the gene matches. CDR3 nucleotide sequence: TGTGCCTGGAGTGTCGTTACTAGCGGGGGGGACTACGAGCAGTACTTC. Its translation is CAWSVVTSGGDYEQYF.

The V and J genes are TRBV4-2 and TRBJ1-4; no clear D gene. Per germline, CDR1 LGHNA and CDR2 YNFKEQ. The length of the CDR3 is 16 residues. V was trimmed by 1 base and J by 0 bases, leaving 9 bases between them. In DNA form, the CDR3 reads TGTGCCAGCAGCCAAGCTGCTGGGGCAACTAATGAAAAACTGTTTTTT. It codes for CASSQAAGATNEKLFF.